This entry lists 20 T cell receptor beta chains sequenced from one sample in a study of control samples from healthy donors and cancer patients. Assay used: immunoSEQ multiplex PCR; TCRdb lists only in-frame clones, some missing. The sample carries 30,000 to 40,000 clones, about 93% recorded once. Sequenced material: PBMCs. The source is a middle-aged man with colorectal cancer.

The rearrangement links TRBV2 to TRBJ1-2, with a tentative D call TRBD1 (5 bases). The CDR3 runs 17 residues. V was trimmed by 3 bases and J by 2 bases, leaving 19 bases between them. CDR1 and CDR2 (germline): SNHLY, FYNNEI. The CDR3 DNA is TGTGCCAGCAGTGACGCAAAAGAGGGACTGAGAAACTATGGCTACACCTTC. Encoded protein: CASSDAKEGLRNYGYTF.

The chain is built from TRBV7-3 and TRBJ2-3; no definite D call. CDR1 and CDR2 from the germline V gene are SGHTA and FQGTGA. The CDR3 covers 13 residues. Trimming removed 2 bases from V and 4 bases from J, with 7 bases in between. As DNA, the CDR3 is TGTGCCAGCAGCTTAGGTCTAGCAGATACGCAGTATTTT. It yields the protein CASSLGLADTQYF.

The CDR3 bases are TGCGCCAGCAGCCAACTGTGGGGGTCACCCCTCCACTTT. It translates to CASSQLWGSPLHF. The V and J genes are TRBV4-1 and TRBJ1-6, with D possibly matching TRBD1 (5 bases). This CDR3 is built from 13 residues. The ends were cut back, 2 bases at V and 10 bases at J, with 9 bases in the middle. The germline gives CDR1 MGHRA, CDR2 YSYEKL.

This chain joins TRBV2 and TRBJ1-1; D is unclear. Trimming removed 3 bases from V and 4 bases from J, with 9 bases in between. There are 13 residues in the CDR3. Germline V gene lookup returns CDR1 SNHLY and CDR2 FYNNEI. CDR3 amino acids: CASSELEGTEAFF. The CDR3 DNA reads as TGTGCCAGCAGTGAGCTCGAGGGCACTGAAGCTTTCTTT.

The chain couples TRBV5-1 to TRBJ2-3, with 10 positions matching TRBD2. Germline CDR1 is SGHRS and CDR2 is YFSETQ. J gave up 2 bases and V 4 bases, and 7 bases lay outside the gene matches. The CDR3 consists of 16 residues. The CDR3 coding sequence is TGCGCCAGCAGCCCTGGACTAGCGGCTACCACAGATACGCAGTATTTT. This sequence encodes CASSPGLAATTDTQYF.

This rearrangement joins TRBV5-1 to TRBJ2-7; 12 bases map to TRBD1. Germline CDR1 SGHRS, CDR2 YFSETQ. The CDR3 spans 15 residues. The J segment lost 7 bases and the V segment lost 5 bases, leaving 10 bases of the junction unmatched. In DNA form, the CDR3 reads TGCGCCAGCAGTCGGGGGACAGGGGGCGGACTGGAGCAGTACTTC. Translated: CASSRGTGGGLEQYF. Using reference TRBV5-1 and TRBJ2-7 for the parts outside the CDR3, the full variable domain is KAGVTQTPRYLIKTRGQQVTLSCSPISGHRSVSWYQQTPGQGLQFLFEYFSETQRNKGNFPGRFSGRQFSNSRSEMNVSTLELGDSALYLCASSRGTGGGLEQYFGPGTRLTVT.

The chain uses TRBV12-3 or TRBV12-4 and TRBJ2-1; possibly TRBD1 for D (5 bases). Between the trimmed V and J ends, which lost 6 bases and 8 bases, there was a span of 8 bases. The CDR3 extends over 11 amino acids. The CDR3 DNA sequence: TGTGCCAGCAGGTGGGGCGATGAGCAGTTCTTC. It codes for CASRWGDEQFF.

This clone was seen just once. The CDR3 sequence is CASSSRDTQYF. The CDR3 DNA reads as TGTGCCAGCAGCTCGCGCGATACGCAGTATTTT. This sequence joins TRBV3-1 (or the pseudogene TRBV3-2) and TRBJ2-3, with D unresolved. Germline V CDR1 and CDR2: LGHDT, YNNKEL (reference sequence). The CDR3 has 11 residues. Trimming removed 5 bases at V and 6 bases at J, with 6 bases between.

This chain joins TRBV9 and TRBJ2-3; no firm D call. V lost 6 bases, J lost 4 bases, and 15 bases lay in between. Germline assignment: CDR1 SGDLS and CDR2 YYNGEE. The CDR3 length is 14 residues. This CDR3 is CASNFGLAADTQYF. The CDR3 nucleotides are TGTGCCAGCAATTTCGGGCTCGCCGCAGATACGCAGTATTTT. Full variable domain (rest looked up from reference TRBV9 and TRBJ2-3): DSGVTQTPKHLITATGQRVTLRCSPRSGDLSVYWYQQSLDQGLQFLIQYYNGEERAKGNILERFSAQQFPDLHSELNLSSLELGDSALYFCASNFGLAADTQYFGPGTRLTVL.

This chain links TRBV15 with TRBJ2-1; TRBD2 matches 8 bases. The CDR3 runs to 16 residues. The germline V gene encodes CDR1 LNHNV and CDR2 YYDKDF (reference sequence). Unmatched junction bases numbered 5, after V lost 3 bases and J lost 1 base. CDR3 amino acids: CATSRSASGSYNEQFF. CDR3 coding DNA: TGTGCCACCAGCAGGTCTGCTAGCGGGTCCTACAATGAGCAGTTCTTC. Supplemented by reference TRBV15 and TRBJ2-1, the full variable domain reads DAMVIQNPRYQVTQFGKPVTLSCSQTLNHNVMYWYQQKSSQAPKLLFHYYDKDFNNEADTPDNFQSRRPNTSFCFLDIRSPGLGDTAMYLCATSRSASGSYNEQFFGPGTRLTVL.

The V call is TRBV3-1 (or the pseudogene TRBV3-2), the J call TRBJ2-7; no firm D call. Germline V gives CDR1 LGHDT, CDR2 YNNKEL (reference sequence). V shed 0 bases and J shed 5 bases, with 5 bases lying between them. The CDR3 totals 12 residues. The CDR3 here is CASSQEVHEQYF. The CDR3 DNA sequence: TGTGCCAGCAGCCAAGAAGTCCACGAGCAGTACTTC.

The chain combines TRBV5-4 with TRBJ2-5, with TRBD2 as a possible D gene (6 bases). Between the trimmed V and J ends, which lost 0 bases and 5 bases, there was a span of 14 bases. The CDR3 is made up of 15 amino acids. CDR1 and CDR2 (germline): SGHNT, YYREEE (reference sequence). CDR3 protein: CASSLAGVGGETQYF. The DNA for the CDR3 is TGTGCCAGCAGCTTGGCCGGGGTAGGAGGGGAGACCCAGTACTTC.

The J gene is TRBJ2-3, the V gene TRBV6-5; D is possibly TRBD1 (5 bases). This CDR3 is built from 14 residues. CDR1 MNHEY and CDR2 SVGAGI come from the germline V gene. V lost 7 bases to trimming and J lost 4 bases, with 15 bases between them. The CDR3 bases are TGTGCCAGCACCCGGACATCGAAATCAGATACGCAGTATTTT. Protein: CASTRTSKSDTQYF.

This clone was observed a few times. The chain joins TRBV15 to TRBJ1-1, with D maybe TRBD1 (6 bases). CDR3 size: 15 residues. Germline V lookup: CDR1 LNHNV, CDR2 YYDKDF (reference sequence). V lost 7 bases, J lost 1 base, and 16 bases lay in between. Here the CDR3 reads CATIPPGTPNTEAFF. CDR3 in DNA: TGTGCCACCATTCCCCCCGGGACACCGAACACTGAAGCTTTCTTT.

The gene calls are TRBV5-4 and TRBJ2-1; a possible D gene is TRBD2 (6 bases). The ends were cut back, 4 bases at V and 5 bases at J, with 16 bases in the middle. Germline V CDR1 and CDR2: SGHNT, YYREEE (reference sequence). The CDR3 extends over 15 amino acids. This CDR3 reads CASSPWTGGNNEQFF. CDR3 in DNA: TGTGCCAGCAGCCCCTGGACCGGAGGGAACAATGAGCAGTTCTTC.

This chain links TRBV2 with TRBJ2-1; D is unresolved. CDR3 length: 12 residues. With 6 bases removed from V and 10 bases from J, the gap between germline ends came to 13 bases. Germline assignment: CDR1 SNHLY and CDR2 FYNNEI. The CDR3 sequence: CASRMDGLEQFF. CDR3 sequence (DNA): TGTGCCAGCAGGATGGACGGGTTAGAGCAGTTCTTC. Variable domain in full (rest from reference TRBV2 and TRBJ2-1): EPEVTQTPSHQVTQMGQEVILRCVPISNHLYFYWYRQILGQKVEFLVSFYNNEISEKSEIFDDQFSVERPDGSNFTLKIRSTKLEDSAMYFCASRMDGLEQFFGPGTRLTVL.

The chain carries TRBV7-6 and TRBJ1-2; 11 nucleotides agree with TRBD1. The CDR3 totals 15 residues. Germline-derived CDR1 and CDR2 are SGHVS and FNYEAQ. The junction had 6 bases not matched to a gene; V was cut back by 5 bases and J by 4 bases. As DNA, the CDR3 is TGTGCCAGCAGCCCAGGACAGGGGGCTAGCTATGGCTACACCTTC. Amino acid sequence: CASSPGQGASYGYTF. Full variable domain (remainder filled in from reference TRBV7-6 and TRBJ1-2): GAGVSQSPRYKVTKRGQDVALRCDPISGHVSLYWYRQALGQGPEFLTYFNYEAQQDKSGLPNDRFSAERPEGSISTLTIQRTEQRDSAMYRCASSPGQGASYGYTFGSGTRLTVV.

The CDR3 reads CASTSRRDGTYEQYF. Here the CDR3 DNA reads TGTGCCAGCACCTCGAGGCGGGACGGGACCTACGAGCAGTACTTC. The V and J genes are TRBV6-5 and TRBJ2-7; D perhaps matches TRBD2 (6 bases). This CDR3 is 15 amino acids long. Looked up from germline, CDR1 is MNHEY and CDR2 is SVGAGI. V was clipped by 7 bases and J by 2 bases, with 18 bases between them.

The chain combines TRBV6-2 or TRBV6-3 with TRBJ1-6; D possibly corresponds to TRBD1 (6 bases). From germline, CDR1 is MNHEY and CDR2 SVGEGT. The CDR3 contains 16 residues. Trimming shortened V by 2 bases and J by 7 bases, and 15 bases separated the two germline ends. CDR3 protein: CASSYRRGEGNSPLHF. For the CDR3, the DNA is TGTGCCAGCAGTTACAGGAGGGGGGAGGGGAATTCACCCCTCCACTTT.

V usage is TRBV6-1 and J usage is TRBJ1-2, with 9 bases lining up with TRBD1. Germline CDR1 is MNHNS and CDR2 is SASEGT. The V gene end was trimmed by 4 bases and the J gene end by 7 bases; junction bases not matched to a gene: 13. The CDR3 totals 16 residues. CDR3 protein: CASSARTGAGWSGYTF. As DNA, the CDR3 is TGTGCCAGCAGTGCCCGGACAGGGGCGGGTTGGAGTGGCTACACCTTC.